The rows below give T cell receptor beta chains drawn from one sample of a study of technical replicates of blood from a handful of donors. The repertoire was sequenced with immunoSEQ multiplex PCR; TCRdb's copy has only in-frame clones and lacks some. The repertoire has about 69,000 clones, over 70% of them found once; the top ten carry about 4.5%. The sequencing sample was made of PBMCs. The receptors come from a human donor in good health. Some clones in this sample may be carry-over from other donors' samples. Both conserved end residues are part of each CDR3. The order of the fields is J gene, V gene, D gene, clone size, CDR3 protein, CDR3 DNA. The D gene is left open where the match is weak. Size tells how often a clone was seen (once, few, many) or the class of an expanded clone, and some rows leave it out.

j_gene: TRBJ2-7
v_gene: TRBV5-1
d_gene: TRBD1
abundance: -
CDR3aa: CASSATGNYEQYF
CDR3nt: TGCGCCAGCAGCGCGACAGGGAACTACGAGCAGTACTTC

j_gene: TRBJ2-7
v_gene: TRBV4-2
d_gene: -
abundance: -
CDR3aa: CASSQLGEAYEQYF
CDR3nt: TGTGCCAGCAGCCAACTCGGGGAAGCCTACGAGCAGTACTTC

j_gene: TRBJ2-3
v_gene: TRBV6-6
d_gene: -
abundance: -
CDR3aa: CASSWAQGTQYF
CDR3nt: TGTGCCAGCAGTTGGGCGCAGGGTACGCAGTATTTT

j_gene: TRBJ1-1
v_gene: TRBV28
d_gene: -
abundance: -
CDR3aa: CASSPATRRPEAFF
CDR3nt: TGTGCCAGCAGCCCGGCAACCCGGCGGCCTGAAGCTTTCTTT

j_gene: TRBJ2-4
v_gene: TRBV29-1
d_gene: TRBD2
abundance: -
CDR3aa: CSASLAENIQYF
CDR3nt: TGCAGCGCGTCCCTAGCGGAAAACATTCAGTACTTC

j_gene: TRBJ1-5
v_gene: TRBV7-2
d_gene: -
abundance: -
CDR3aa: CASSLVGQSNQPQHF
CDR3nt: TGTGCCAGCAGCTTAGTAGGACAGTCCAATCAGCCCCAGCATTTT

j_gene: TRBJ2-7
v_gene: TRBV7-2
d_gene: -
abundance: -
CDR3aa: CASMKAGHYEQYF
CDR3nt: TGTGCCAGCATGAAGGCGGGTCATTACGAGCAGTACTTC

j_gene: TRBJ2-7
v_gene: TRBV30
d_gene: TRBD1
abundance: -
CDR3aa: CAWSMGQKDEQYF
CDR3nt: TGTGCCTGGAGTATGGGACAGAAAGACGAGCAGTACTTC

j_gene: TRBJ2-3
v_gene: TRBV5-1
d_gene: TRBD2
abundance: -
CDR3aa: CASSIPSGETDTQYF
CDR3nt: TGCGCCAGCAGCATACCTAGCGGGGAAACAGATACGCAGTATTTT

j_gene: TRBJ1-2
v_gene: TRBV5-4
d_gene: -
abundance: -
CDR3aa: CASSPPPGSYGYTF
CDR3nt: TGTGCCAGCAGCCCCCCCCCAGGGTCCTATGGCTACACCTTC

j_gene: TRBJ1-6
v_gene: TRBV10-3
d_gene: TRBD1
abundance: -
CDR3aa: CAISHQTGGGSYNSPLHF
CDR3nt: TGTGCCATCAGTCACCAAACAGGGGGCGGATCCTATAATTCACCCCTCCACTTT

j_gene: TRBJ1-6
v_gene: TRBV6-6
d_gene: TRBD1
abundance: -
CDR3aa: CASSELTGRFNSPLHF
CDR3nt: TGTGCCAGCAGCGAGTTGACAGGGAGGTTTAATTCACCCCTCCACTTT

j_gene: TRBJ2-4
v_gene: TRBV7-8
d_gene: TRBD2
abundance: -
CDR3aa: CASSPGVAGAGNPAKNIQYF
CDR3nt: TGTGCCAGCAGCCCCGGGGTAGCGGGGGCCGGGAACCCAGCCAAAAACATTCAGTACTTC

j_gene: TRBJ1-3
v_gene: TRBV9
d_gene: -
abundance: -
CDR3aa: CASSPQGASSTIYF
CDR3nt: TGTGCCAGCAGCCCACAGGGCGCGTCGAGCACCATATATTTT

j_gene: TRBJ2-3
v_gene: TRBV7-8
d_gene: TRBD2
abundance: -
CDR3aa: CASSLSPSGSLDTQYF
CDR3nt: TGTGCCAGCAGCTTATCTCCTAGCGGGAGTTTGGATACGCAGTATTTT

j_gene: TRBJ1-6
v_gene: TRBV6-5
d_gene: TRBD1
abundance: -
CDR3aa: CAVREGTGVNSPLHF
CDR3nt: TGTGCCGTGCGGGAAGGGACAGGGGTGAATTCACCCCTCCACTTT

j_gene: TRBJ2-1
v_gene: TRBV14
d_gene: TRBD1
abundance: few
CDR3aa: CARPRDRSYNEQFF
CDR3nt: TGTGCCAGACCCCGGGACAGGTCCTACAATGAGCAGTTCTTC

j_gene: TRBJ2-1
v_gene: TRBV7-2
d_gene: TRBD1
abundance: -
CDR3aa: CASSLVGTAQFF
CDR3nt: TGTGCCAGCAGCTTAGTCGGGACAGCGCAGTTCTTC

j_gene: TRBJ2-1
v_gene: TRBV9
d_gene: TRBD2
abundance: -
CDR3aa: CASSPRAGAGEQFF
CDR3nt: TGTGCCAGCAGCCCGCGGGCGGGAGCAGGTGAGCAGTTCTTC

j_gene: TRBJ2-7
v_gene: TRBV5-5
d_gene: -
abundance: -
CDR3aa: CASSLAFGQGPITYEQYF
CDR3nt: TGTGCCAGCAGCTTGGCCTTCGGTCAGGGCCCGATTACCTACGAGCAGTACTTC

j_gene: TRBJ2-5
v_gene: TRBV7-3
d_gene: -
abundance: -
CDR3aa: CASSSQGQETQYF
CDR3nt: TGTGCCAGCAGCTCTCAGGGACAAGAGACCCAGTACTTC

j_gene: TRBJ2-2
v_gene: TRBV19
d_gene: TRBD2
abundance: -
CDR3aa: CASTGTSGGETGELFF
CDR3nt: TGTGCCAGCACCGGGACTAGCGGGGGGGAGACCGGGGAGCTGTTTTTT

j_gene: TRBJ2-3
v_gene: TRBV4-2
d_gene: -
abundance: -
CDR3aa: CASSQDGASAVTDTQYF
CDR3nt: TGTGCCAGCAGCCAAGATGGTGCTAGCGCAGTCACAGATACGCAGTATTTT

j_gene: TRBJ2-3
v_gene: TRBV9
d_gene: TRBD2
abundance: -
CDR3aa: CASSTAGGTDTQYF
CDR3nt: TGTGCCAGCAGCACGGCGGGGGGGACAGATACGCAGTATTTT

j_gene: TRBJ2-7
v_gene: TRBV27
d_gene: TRBD1
abundance: -
CDR3aa: CASSSLDRVYVQYF
CDR3nt: TGTGCCAGCAGTTCATTGGACAGGGTATATGTGCAGTACTTC

j_gene: TRBJ2-7
v_gene: TRBV2
d_gene: TRBD2
abundance: -
CDR3aa: CASSEVRGGLEQYF
CDR3nt: TGTGCCAGCAGTGAGGTACGGGGGGGCCTCGAGCAGTACTTC

j_gene: TRBJ2-7
v_gene: TRBV29-1
d_gene: TRBD1
abundance: -
CDR3aa: CSVTGTGSYEQYF
CDR3nt: TGCAGCGTCACCGGGACAGGCTCCTACGAGCAGTACTTC

j_gene: TRBJ1-2
v_gene: TRBV5-8
d_gene: TRBD1
abundance: -
CDR3aa: CASSPRHRGRDYGYTF
CDR3nt: TGTGCCAGCAGCCCGCGCCACAGGGGCAGGGACTATGGCTACACCTTC

j_gene: TRBJ2-5
v_gene: TRBV19
d_gene: TRBD2
abundance: -
CDR3aa: CASSMAGLAAYQETQYF
CDR3nt: TGTGCCAGTAGTATGGCAGGACTAGCGGCGTACCAAGAGACCCAGTACTTC

j_gene: TRBJ2-7
v_gene: TRBV4-2
d_gene: -
abundance: once
CDR3aa: CASSQAHPGSYEQYF
CDR3nt: TGTGCCAGCAGCCAAGCCCACCCAGGGTCCTACGAGCAGTACTTC

j_gene: TRBJ1-2
v_gene: TRBV7-9
d_gene: -
abundance: few
CDR3aa: CASSTGLPNYGYTF
CDR3nt: TGTGCCAGCAGCACCGGACTCCCGAACTATGGCTACACCTTC

j_gene: TRBJ1-2
v_gene: TRBV4-3
d_gene: -
abundance: -
CDR3aa: CASSQDPNSNYGYTF
CDR3nt: TGCGCCAGCAGCCAAGATCCTAACAGCAACTATGGCTACACCTTC

j_gene: TRBJ1-3
v_gene: TRBV12-5
d_gene: TRBD1
abundance: -
CDR3aa: CASGLVGGRGNTIYF
CDR3nt: TGTGCTAGTGGTTTGGTAGGGGGCAGGGGAAACACCATATATTTT

j_gene: TRBJ2-5
v_gene: TRBV10-1
d_gene: -
abundance: -
CDR3aa: CASSDCGRGETQYF
CDR3nt: TGCGCCAGCAGTGATTGTGGCCGAGGGGAGACCCAGTACTTC

j_gene: TRBJ2-7
v_gene: TRBV10-3
d_gene: TRBD1
abundance: medium-sized
CDR3aa: CAISELRDRRKGYEQYF
CDR3nt: TGTGCCATCAGTGAGCTCCGGGACAGGAGAAAGGGCTACGAGCAGTACTTC

j_gene: TRBJ2-7
v_gene: TRBV4-2
d_gene: -
abundance: -
CDR3aa: CASSSNAYEQYF
CDR3nt: TGTGCCAGCAGCTCCAATGCCTACGAGCAGTACTTC

j_gene: TRBJ1-2
v_gene: TRBV2
d_gene: TRBD1
abundance: once
CDR3aa: CASRAGTVYGYTF
CDR3nt: TGTGCCAGCAGGGCAGGGACAGTCTATGGCTACACCTTC

j_gene: TRBJ2-2
v_gene: TRBV5-4
d_gene: -
abundance: -
CDR3aa: CASSSKRGGVTGELFF
CDR3nt: TGTGCCAGCAGCTCGAAAAGGGGGGGGGTCACCGGGGAGCTGTTTTTT

j_gene: TRBJ2-7
v_gene: TRBV11-2
d_gene: TRBD1
abundance: once
CDR3aa: CASSPLARTGGRYEQYF
CDR3nt: TGTGCCAGCAGCCCACTAGCCCGGACAGGGGGCAGATACGAGCAGTACTTC

j_gene: TRBJ2-1
v_gene: TRBV7-8
d_gene: TRBD2
abundance: -
CDR3aa: CASSSLAGVNEQFF
CDR3nt: TGTGCCAGCAGCTCATTAGCGGGAGTGAATGAGCAGTTCTTC

j_gene: TRBJ1-1
v_gene: TRBV5-6
d_gene: -
abundance: -
CDR3aa: CASSLLGVMNTEAFF
CDR3nt: TGTGCCAGCAGCTTGTTAGGGGTTATGAACACTGAAGCTTTCTTT

j_gene: TRBJ2-7
v_gene: TRBV9
d_gene: TRBD1
abundance: -
CDR3aa: CASSVEVGQGYEQYF
CDR3nt: TGTGCCAGCAGCGTAGAAGTAGGACAGGGGTACGAGCAGTACTTC

j_gene: TRBJ2-1
v_gene: TRBV14
d_gene: -
abundance: -
CDR3aa: CASSQDGGAVPAFF
CDR3nt: TGTGCCAGCAGCCAAGATGGGGGGGCCGTCCCGGCGTTCTTC

j_gene: TRBJ1-5
v_gene: TRBV15
d_gene: TRBD1
abundance: -
CDR3aa: CATSMGQGDNQPQHF
CDR3nt: TGTGCCACCAGCATGGGACAGGGCGACAATCAGCCCCAGCATTTT

j_gene: TRBJ2-5
v_gene: TRBV12-2
d_gene: -
abundance: -
CDR3aa: CASRLVTTTETEETQYF
CDR3nt: TGTGCAAGTCGCTTAGTGACCACGACTGAAACCGAAGAGACCCAGTACTTC

j_gene: TRBJ2-1
v_gene: TRBV29-1
d_gene: -
abundance: -
CDR3aa: CSVDRGGYNEQFF
CDR3nt: TGCAGCGTTGATCGCGGAGGTTACAATGAGCAGTTCTTC

j_gene: TRBJ2-1
v_gene: TRBV11-2
d_gene: TRBD1
abundance: -
CDR3aa: CASSLGTGTFF
CDR3nt: TGTGCCAGCAGCCTTGGGACAGGGACGTTCTTC

j_gene: TRBJ2-7
v_gene: TRBV7-9
d_gene: -
abundance: -
CDR3aa: CASSLVLSPTYEQYF
CDR3nt: TGTGCCAGCAGCTTAGTTTTGTCTCCTACCTACGAGCAGTACTTC

j_gene: TRBJ2-3
v_gene: TRBV12-5
d_gene: TRBD2
abundance: -
CDR3aa: CASGLSGGSRRFSTDTQYF
CDR3nt: TGTGCTAGTGGTTTGAGCGGGGGGTCCCGTCGATTTAGCACAGATACGCAGTATTTT

j_gene: TRBJ1-2
v_gene: TRBV30
d_gene: -
abundance: -
CDR3aa: CARLGGSGYGYTF
CDR3nt: TGTGCCCGGCTAGGGGGAAGTGGATATGGCTACACCTTC

j_gene: TRBJ1-1
v_gene: TRBV18
d_gene: -
abundance: -
CDR3aa: CASSPGRDTEAFF
CDR3nt: TGTGCCAGCTCCCCTGGGAGGGACACTGAAGCTTTCTTT

j_gene: TRBJ2-7
v_gene: TRBV19
d_gene: TRBD1
abundance: -
CDR3aa: CASSSGTGLYEQYF
CDR3nt: TGTGCCAGTAGCTCCGGGACAGGACTCTACGAGCAGTACTTC

j_gene: TRBJ2-7
v_gene: TRBV6-5
d_gene: -
abundance: -
CDR3aa: CASSYSDKPVEQYF
CDR3nt: TGTGCCAGCAGTTACTCGGACAAGCCCGTCGAGCAGTACTTC